Listed below are T cell receptor beta chains from one sample, sequenced in a study of shared clonotypes between healthy human individuals. The method was immunoSEQ multiplex PCR; TCRdb's version includes in-frame clones alone and lacks a portion of them. The sample has around 2,000,000 clones, roughly 94% seen once; the top ten hold roughly 0.13%. The sample comprised naive CD4+ T cells sorted from blood. The receptors originated from a man between 18 and 29 years old in good health. The CDR3 runs from the conserved cysteine through the conserved F or W. The order of the fields is CDR3 protein, CDR3 DNA, D gene, V gene, clone size, J gene. D genes are given only for firm matches. The size field is filled for only some rows; it gives once, few, many or a size class.

CDR3aa: CASSKAGSNQPQHF; CDR3nt: TGTGCCAGTAGTAAAGCGGGCAGCAATCAGCCCCAGCATTTT; d_gene: NA; v_gene: TRBV19; abundance: NA; j_gene: TRBJ1-5
CDR3aa: CASGTGGLGYGYTF; CDR3nt: TGTGCCAGCGGGACAGGGGGTTTGGGCTATGGCTACACCTTC; d_gene: TRBD1; v_gene: TRBV6-5; abundance: NA; j_gene: TRBJ1-2
CDR3aa: CASSDAGPTYEQYF; CDR3nt: TGTGCCAGCAGTGACGCGGGACCGACCTACGAGCAGTACTTC; d_gene: NA; v_gene: TRBV28; abundance: NA; j_gene: TRBJ2-7
CDR3aa: CASRPTSGRSYEQYF; CDR3nt: TGTGCCAGCAGGCCAACTAGCGGAAGATCCTACGAGCAGTACTTC; d_gene: TRBD2; v_gene: TRBV6-5; abundance: NA; j_gene: TRBJ2-7
CDR3aa: CASSSGQGMGETQYF; CDR3nt: TGCGCCAGCAGCTCAGGACAGGGGATGGGAGAGACCCAGTACTTC; d_gene: TRBD1; v_gene: TRBV5-1; abundance: NA; j_gene: TRBJ2-5
CDR3aa: CSVDGLAGVIDTQYF; CDR3nt: TGCAGCGTCGACGGACTAGCGGGAGTCATAGATACGCAGTATTTT; d_gene: TRBD2; v_gene: TRBV29-1; abundance: once; j_gene: TRBJ2-3
CDR3aa: CASSLASGLASSYEQYF; CDR3nt: TGCGCCAGCAGCTTGGCATCAGGACTAGCGAGCTCCTACGAGCAGTACTTC; d_gene: TRBD2; v_gene: TRBV5-1; abundance: NA; j_gene: TRBJ2-7
CDR3aa: CASRETGSYEQYF; CDR3nt: TGTGCCAGCAGGGAAACGGGCTCCTACGAGCAGTACTTC; d_gene: NA; v_gene: TRBV7-2; abundance: NA; j_gene: TRBJ2-7
CDR3aa: CASSLSHEQFF; CDR3nt: TGTGCCAGTAGCCTTTCACATGAGCAGTTCTTC; d_gene: NA; v_gene: TRBV19; abundance: NA; j_gene: TRBJ2-1
CDR3aa: CASRGGPSYGYTF; CDR3nt: TGTGCCAGCAGGGGGGGACCGTCCTATGGCTACACCTTC; d_gene: NA; v_gene: TRBV2; abundance: NA; j_gene: TRBJ1-2
CDR3aa: CASSLHMLATRETQYF; CDR3nt: TGTGCCAGCAGCTTACATATGCTAGCTACCCGGGAGACCCAGTACTTC; d_gene: NA; v_gene: TRBV11-2; abundance: NA; j_gene: TRBJ2-5
CDR3aa: CASSPGTSGITDTQYF; CDR3nt: TGTGCCAGCAGCCCCGGGACTTCTGGGATCACAGATACGCAGTATTTT; d_gene: NA; v_gene: TRBV7-2; abundance: NA; j_gene: TRBJ2-3
CDR3aa: CASSPGTSINEQYF; CDR3nt: TGTGCCAGCAGTCCCGGGACTAGTATCAACGAGCAGTACTTC; d_gene: TRBD2; v_gene: TRBV6-5; abundance: once; j_gene: TRBJ2-7
CDR3aa: CAWSVEVNEKLFF; CDR3nt: TGTGCCTGGAGTGTAGAAGTAAATGAAAAACTGTTTTTT; d_gene: NA; v_gene: TRBV30; abundance: NA; j_gene: TRBJ1-4
CDR3aa: CASSPVVGRSYEQYF; CDR3nt: TGTGCCAGCAGCCCGGTTGTGGGCAGGTCCTACGAGCAGTACTTC; d_gene: NA; v_gene: TRBV7-2; abundance: NA; j_gene: TRBJ2-7
CDR3aa: CASSLLTNYGYTF; CDR3nt: TGTGCCAGCAGTTTATTAACTAACTATGGCTACACCTTC; d_gene: NA; v_gene: TRBV28; abundance: NA; j_gene: TRBJ1-2
CDR3aa: CASSQGQGSRSPLHF; CDR3nt: TGTGCCAGCAGTCAGGGACAGGGTTCTCGGTCACCCCTCCACTTT; d_gene: TRBD1; v_gene: TRBV28; abundance: NA; j_gene: TRBJ1-6
CDR3aa: CASSRTKDEQFF; CDR3nt: TGTGCCAGCAGTAGGACTAAGGATGAGCAGTTCTTC; d_gene: NA; v_gene: TRBV6-5; abundance: NA; j_gene: TRBJ2-1
CDR3aa: CASSYASGGGQETQYF; CDR3nt: TGTGCCAGCAGTTACGCCAGCGGGGGTGGGCAGGAGACCCAGTACTTC; d_gene: TRBD2; v_gene: TRBV6-5; abundance: NA; j_gene: TRBJ2-5
CDR3aa: CASSLARTLDSYEQYF; CDR3nt: TGTGCCAGCAGCTTAGCGCGTACTCTAGACTCCTACGAGCAGTACTTC; d_gene: NA; v_gene: TRBV7-2; abundance: NA; j_gene: TRBJ2-7
CDR3aa: CASSFRLAQETQYF; CDR3nt: TGTGCCAGCAGCTTTAGACTAGCGCAAGAGACCCAGTACTTC; d_gene: TRBD2; v_gene: TRBV11-2; abundance: NA; j_gene: TRBJ2-5
CDR3aa: CASSYSGGMAGNTIYF; CDR3nt: TGTGCCAGCAGTTACTCAGGGGGAATGGCTGGAAACACCATATATTTT; d_gene: NA; v_gene: TRBV6-5; abundance: NA; j_gene: TRBJ1-3
CDR3aa: CASSPNEPFRTQYF; CDR3nt: TGCGCCAGCAGCCCGAATGAACCCTTTAGGACCCAGTACTTC; d_gene: NA; v_gene: TRBV5-1; abundance: NA; j_gene: TRBJ2-5
CDR3aa: CASSSRAMNTEAFF; CDR3nt: TGCGCCAGCAGTTCCAGGGCCATGAACACTGAAGCTTTCTTT; d_gene: NA; v_gene: TRBV5-1; abundance: NA; j_gene: TRBJ1-1
CDR3aa: CASSLGTDEQYF; CDR3nt: TGTGCCAGCAGCTTAGGGACAGACGAGCAGTACTTC; d_gene: NA; v_gene: TRBV7-9; abundance: NA; j_gene: TRBJ2-7
CDR3aa: CASSEQGGETQYF; CDR3nt: TGTGCCAGTAGTGAACAGGGGGGGGAGACCCAGTACTTC; d_gene: NA; v_gene: TRBV19; abundance: NA; j_gene: TRBJ2-5
CDR3aa: CASSLRQGGYNEQFF; CDR3nt: TGTGCCAGCAGCTTACGTCAGGGGGGGTACAATGAGCAGTTCTTC; d_gene: NA; v_gene: TRBV7-2; abundance: NA; j_gene: TRBJ2-1
CDR3aa: CASSIGTDTQYF; CDR3nt: TGTGCCAGTAGTATAGGGACGGATACGCAGTATTTT; d_gene: NA; v_gene: TRBV19; abundance: NA; j_gene: TRBJ2-3
CDR3aa: CAWSVISEAFF; CDR3nt: TGTGCCTGGAGTGTAATCTCGGAAGCTTTCTTT; d_gene: NA; v_gene: TRBV30; abundance: NA; j_gene: TRBJ1-1
CDR3aa: CASSSPGNQQYF; CDR3nt: TGTGCCAGCAGCTCCCCGGGGAACCAGCAGTACTTC; d_gene: NA; v_gene: TRBV5-8; abundance: NA; j_gene: TRBJ2-7
CDR3aa: CASSFGSPYNEQFF; CDR3nt: TGTGCCAGCAGCTTCGGTAGTCCCTACAATGAGCAGTTCTTC; d_gene: NA; v_gene: TRBV5-5; abundance: NA; j_gene: TRBJ2-1
CDR3aa: CASTPDDRGQPQHF; CDR3nt: TGTGCCAGTACCCCTGATGACAGGGGGCAGCCCCAGCATTTT; d_gene: TRBD1; v_gene: TRBV19; abundance: NA; j_gene: TRBJ1-5
CDR3aa: CASSRELGQREGSEETQYF; CDR3nt: TGTGCCAGCAGCCGTGAACTAGGACAGCGGGAGGGGTCGGAGGAGACCCAGTACTTC; d_gene: TRBD2; v_gene: TRBV7-9; abundance: NA; j_gene: TRBJ2-5
CDR3aa: CASSQSTGELFF; CDR3nt: TGTGCCAGCAGCCAAAGCACCGGGGAGCTGTTTTTT; d_gene: NA; v_gene: TRBV6-1; abundance: once; j_gene: TRBJ2-2
CDR3aa: CASSEGFSFAKNIQYF; CDR3nt: TGTGCCAGCAGTGAGGGATTCTCGTTTGCCAAAAACATTCAGTACTTC; d_gene: NA; v_gene: TRBV2; abundance: NA; j_gene: TRBJ2-4
CDR3aa: CASSPSGWGTYNEQFF; CDR3nt: TGCGCCAGCAGCCCTAGCGGCTGGGGAACATACAATGAGCAGTTCTTC; d_gene: TRBD2; v_gene: TRBV4-3; abundance: NA; j_gene: TRBJ2-1
CDR3aa: CASSLLSNSPLHF; CDR3nt: TGTGCCAGCAGCTTACTGTCTAATTCACCCCTCCACTTT; d_gene: NA; v_gene: TRBV7-6; abundance: NA; j_gene: TRBJ1-6
CDR3aa: CASSSASGGTDTQYF; CDR3nt: TGTGCCAGCAGCTCCGCTAGCGGGGGCACAGATACGCAGTATTTT; d_gene: TRBD2; v_gene: TRBV7-2; abundance: NA; j_gene: TRBJ2-3
CDR3aa: CASSSRQGPYEQYF; CDR3nt: TGTGCCAGTAGTTCCCGACAGGGTCCCTACGAGCAGTACTTC; d_gene: TRBD1; v_gene: TRBV19; abundance: NA; j_gene: TRBJ2-7
CDR3aa: CAWTRQGNYGYTF; CDR3nt: TGTGCCTGGACCAGACAGGGGAACTATGGCTACACCTTC; d_gene: TRBD1; v_gene: TRBV30; abundance: NA; j_gene: TRBJ1-2
CDR3aa: CASSLDGGSKNTEAFF; CDR3nt: TGTGCCAGCAGCCTGGATGGGGGGTCCAAAAACACTGAAGCTTTCTTT; d_gene: NA; v_gene: TRBV5-4; abundance: NA; j_gene: TRBJ1-1
CDR3aa: CASRAGLAGGETQYF; CDR3nt: TGTGCCAGCAGAGCTGGACTAGCGGGAGGGGAGACCCAGTACTTC; d_gene: TRBD2; v_gene: TRBV10-3; abundance: NA; j_gene: TRBJ2-5
CDR3aa: CASSDGLNTEAFF; CDR3nt: TGTGCCAGTAGTGACGGACTGAACACTGAAGCTTTCTTT; d_gene: NA; v_gene: TRBV19; abundance: NA; j_gene: TRBJ1-1
CDR3aa: CASSAKANVLTF; CDR3nt: TGTGCCAGCAGCGCCAAAGCCAACGTCCTGACTTTC; d_gene: NA; v_gene: TRBV7-9; abundance: NA; j_gene: TRBJ2-6
CDR3aa: CASLRTGELFF; CDR3nt: TGTGCCTCTTTAAGGACCGGGGAGCTGTTTTTT; d_gene: NA; v_gene: TRBV28; abundance: NA; j_gene: TRBJ2-2
CDR3aa: CASSPWSGSSSYEQYF; CDR3nt: TGTGCCAGCTCACCCTGGAGTGGCAGTAGCTCCTACGAGCAGTACTTC; d_gene: NA; v_gene: TRBV18; abundance: NA; j_gene: TRBJ2-7